The 14 T cell receptor beta chains in this list originate from one sample, sequenced in a study of T cell responses to AZD1222 COVID-19 vaccine. Sequencing used immunoSEQ multiplex PCR; TCRdb keeps in-frame clones, though not all of them. The table includes approximately 100,000 clones, roughly 90% detected once. Sequencing was performed on peripheral blood, taken on day 0 of MenACWY control vaccination. All receptors derive from an adult in good health.

The chain carries TRBV6-6 and TRBJ1-5; 10 nucleotides agree with TRBD1. The CDR3 has 12 amino acids. Losses at the gene ends were 8 bases for V and 9 bases for J; bases not matched to a gene: 4. Germline CDR1 MNHNY, CDR2 SVGAGI (reference sequence). The CDR3 loop is CASGTGEGPQHF. In DNA form, the CDR3 reads TGTGCCAGCGGGACAGGGGAAGGGCCCCAGCATTTT.

There are a few counts of this clone. This chain joins TRBV18 and TRBJ1-5; D remains unclear. The length of the CDR3 is 13 residues. Germline CDR1 KGHSH, CDR2 LQKENI. V was trimmed by 6 bases and J by 4 bases, leaving 10 bases between them. The CDR3 region has the DNA TGTGCCAGCTCCATCTCAAGGAATCAGCCCCAGCATTTT. Its protein is CASSISRNQPQHF.

By frequency in the sample, this clone is medium-sized. One junction end disagrees with the germline gene, perhaps due to a read error. The chain recombines TRBV7-7 with TRBJ1-1; TRBD1 agrees at 7 bases. The CDR3 runs to 21 residues. Germline lookup yields CDR1 SSHAT and CDR2 FNYEAQ (reference sequence). The CDR3 loop is CASSLGKTRDSQRTGDTEAFF. The DNA of the CDR3 is TGTGCTAGCAGCTTAGGGAAGACCCGGGACAGTCAAAGGACGGGGGACACTGAAGCTTTCTTT.

The rearrangement links TRBV28 to TRBJ2-7, with D possibly matching TRBD2 (5 bases). The V gene's germline CDR1 is MDHEN and CDR2 SYDVKM. The CDR3 loop spans 12 amino acids. The V gene lost 4 bases and the J gene lost 3 bases, with 7 bases spanning the gap. Here the CDR3 DNA reads TGTGCCAGCAGTTCCCGGGACTACGAGCAGTACTTC. It encodes CASSSRDYEQYF.

The chain is built from TRBV7-3 and TRBJ2-7; unclear D gene. Per the germline V gene, CDR1 is SGHTA and CDR2 is FQGTGA. The CDR3 runs to 15 residues. V lost 2 bases and J lost 1, with 12 bases in between. The CDR3 protein is CASSLYAGRSYEQYF. The CDR3 DNA follows: TGTGCCAGCAGCTTATATGCTGGGCGATCCTACGAGCAGTACTTC.

The rearrangement joins TRBV7-7 to TRBJ1-1; the D is unclear. CDR3 length: 14 residues. V was trimmed by 2 bases and J by 0 bases, leaving 7 bases between them. Germline CDR1 is SSHAT and CDR2 is FNYEAQ (reference sequence). DNA for the CDR3: TGTGCCAGCAGCTTACTAGACTTGAACACTGAAGCTTTCTTT. Amino acid sequence: CASSLLDLNTEAFF.

The chain has TRBV27 and TRBJ2-3; 8 bases line up with TRBD2. The germline V gene encodes CDR1 MNHEY and CDR2 SMNVEV (reference sequence). This CDR3 has 12 residues. V dropped 6 bases and J dropped 6; count of bases not matched to a gene: 2. The CDR3 DNA is TGTGCCAGCAGCACGGGGGGGGATACGCAGTATTTT. Amino acids: CASSTGGDTQYF.

This clone was detected once. The V and J genes are TRBV28 and TRBJ1-2, with a weak D call TRBD1 (6 bases). The length of the CDR3 is 13 residues. Germline values: CDR1 MDHEN, CDR2 SYDVKM. With 5 bases removed from V and 7 bases from J, the gap between germline ends came to 14 bases. The CDR3 region is CASSPNRVRGYTF. CDR3 in DNA: TGTGCCAGCAGTCCAAACAGGGTACGTGGCTACACCTTC.

J is TRBJ1-2 and V is TRBV28; D is undetermined. Trimming removed 2 bases from V and 8 bases from J, with 15 bases in between. The CDR3 contains 14 residues. Germline loops: CDR1 MDHEN, CDR2 SYDVKM. The DNA for the CDR3 is TGTGCCAGCAGTTTAGGAGGGCCTTCTCTAGGCTACACCTTC. Amino acids: CASSLGGPSLGYTF.

The CDR3 protein is CASSSGGAVNEQYF. The CDR3 DNA is TGTGCCAGCAGTTCCGGGGGGGCCGTCAACGAGCAGTACTTC. The chain combines TRBV6-5 with TRBJ2-7; 8 bases map to TRBD2. Trimming cost V 4 bases and J 5 bases; bases outside gene matches: 7. In germline, CDR1 is MNHEY, CDR2 SVGAGI. The CDR3 runs 14 residues.

The rearrangement links TRBV12-5 to TRBJ1-1; D unresolved. The CDR3 has 10 amino acids. Germline V gene lookup returns CDR1 LGHNT and CDR2 FRNRAP. V shed 3 bases and J shed 6 bases, with 2 bases lying between them. CDR3 sequence (DNA): TGTGCTAGTGGTTTCCCTGAAGCTTTCTTT. Its protein product is CASGFPEAFF.

The chain has TRBV18 and TRBJ2-7; D unclear. V was cut by 1 base and J by 4 bases, with 5 bases left in between. Germline V gene lookup returns CDR1 KGHSH and CDR2 LQKENI. There are 12 residues in the CDR3. DNA for the CDR3: TGTGCCAGCTCACCACACGCATACGAGCAGTACTTC. This sequence encodes CASSPHAYEQYF.

The chain combines TRBV12-5 with TRBJ2-1; D might be TRBD1 (5 bases). There are 16 residues in the CDR3. Looked up from germline, CDR1 is LGHNT and CDR2 is FRNRAP. V lost 5 bases and J lost 9, with 23 bases in between. The CDR3, as DNA: TGTGCTAGTGGTCCCCCCGGACCAGGGCCTCAAGTTGAGCAGTTCTTC. It codes for CASGPPGPGPQVEQFF.

The gene calls are TRBV5-1 and TRBJ1-1; a weak D match, TRBD1 (5 bases). Trimming shortened V by 3 bases and J by 8 bases, and 14 bases separated the two germline ends. The CDR3 contains 13 residues. CDR1 and CDR2 from the germline V gene are SGHRS and YFSETQ. The CDR3 coding sequence is TGCGCCAGCAGCTATGACAGCCGGGGAGAAGCTTTCTTT. Translating gives CASSYDSRGEAFF.